The 2 T cell receptor beta chains presented below share a single source sample, sequenced in a study of T-cell memory formation after mild COVID-19. TCRdb independently ran MiXCR on the 5' RACE reads; one entry per CDR3 protein. The top ten clones hold approximately 23% of a sample with 250,000 to 350,000 distinct CDR3 sequences, about a sixth of them seen once. The sequenced sample was PBMCs or a T cell subset sorted from them (not recorded which). Receptors originate from a young man who had mild COVID-19 (a few samples of this study predate the infection). Cell type and time point are not known.

Worth noting for this clonotype: One end of the junction is discordant with germline, which a read error may explain. This rearrangement joins TRBV5-1 to TRBJ1-6; 9 positions match TRBD1. CDR3 length equals 15 residues. CDR1 is SGHRS, CDR2 YFSETQ, per germline. The CDR3 bases are TGCGCCAGCAGCTCGCTGGACAGGGGAAAATCACCCATCCACTTT. The encoded protein is CASSSLDRGKSPIHF. Full variable domain (outside the CDR3, taken from reference TRBV5-1 and TRBJ1-6): KAGVTQTPRYLIKTRGQQVTLSCSPISGHRSVSWYQQTPGQGLQFLFEYFSETQRNKGNFPGRFSGRQFSNSRSEMNVSTLELGDSALYLCASSSLDRGKSPIHFGNGTRLTVT.

The chain employs TRBV6-1 and TRBJ1-1, with 8 bases matching TRBD1. The V and J ends lost 6 bases and 3 bases, in that order; junction bases with no gene match: 6. The germline V gene encodes CDR1 MNHNS and CDR2 SASEGT. This CDR3 comprises 14 residues. For the CDR3, the DNA is TGTGCCAGCAGACCGACAGGGGTCTACACTGAAGCTTTCTTT. Protein: CASRPTGVYTEAFF.